This T cell receptor beta chain was sequenced in a study of T-cell memory formation after mild COVID-19. Turning to the study itself: Clustering of TCRs was largely donor specific.

Study-level points and caveats: Cross-reactive memory appears to have joined, as suggested by some responding clones showing up in pre-infection memory.

This clonotype was seen a handful of times. Its specificity is unknown. MiXCR, applied by TCRdb to the 5' RACE reads, yields one record per CDR3 protein. The sample has just under 150,000 distinct CDR3 sequences; over 6% are singletons. This sequence originates from an adult woman who had mild COVID-19 (a few samples of this study predate the infection). Cell type and time point are not known. The sequenced sample was PBMCs or a T cell subset sorted from them (not recorded which).

CDR3 region: CASSFQTGNTIYF. The CDR3 DNA follows: TGTGCCAGCAGCTTTCAGACTGGAAACACCATATATTTT. The chain is built from TRBV7-2 and TRBJ1-3, with no clear D. Between the trimmed V and J ends, which lost 3 bases and 2 bases, there was a span of 5 bases. The V gene's germline CDR1 is SGHTA and CDR2 FQGNSA. The length of the CDR3 is 13 residues.